What follows are 20 T cell receptor beta chains derived from one specimen sequenced in a study of beta chain features in type 1 diabetes. As every portion of the isolated RNA was reverse transcribed, the sequencing read expressed TCRB transcripts. The assay was immunoSEQ multiplex PCR, and TCRdb's table has in-frame clones only and misses some. The top ten hold over 0.6% of the sample, which has some 130,000 clones, 9% seen once. Notes on the study in general: Moderate but significant shortening of TCRB CDR3s was recorded in all four CD4+ subsets from Type 1 diabetes patients.

The antigens of these receptors remain unknown. The sample comprised central memory CD4+ T cells from blood. The receptor source for this set is a young man with type 1 diabetes.

Only a few counts were recorded for this clone. The CDR3 nucleotides are TGTGCCAGCGGCAGGGGAGGGGACTATGGCTACACCTTC. The encoded protein is CASGRGGDYGYTF. The rearrangement uses TRBV28 and TRBJ1-2; tentative D call: TRBD1 (6 bases). The V gene lost 8 bases and the J gene lost 3 bases, with 13 bases spanning the gap. This CDR3 has 13 residues. Germline values: CDR1 MDHEN, CDR2 SYDVKM.

This clone was seen more than once but under ten times. This chain uses TRBV6-6 with TRBJ1-2, with no clear D. Germline values: CDR1 MNHNY, CDR2 SVGAGI (reference sequence). The CDR3 is made up of 14 amino acids. Trimming took off 6 bases at V and 0 bases at J, with 11 bases between the two ends. CDR3 loop: CASRYQGANYGYTF. The DNA for the CDR3 is TGTGCCAGCAGATACCAAGGAGCTAACTATGGCTACACCTTC.

This clone was counted between two and nine times. The chain employs TRBV18 and TRBJ2-5, with 8 bases fitting TRBD1. The germline V gene has CDR1 KGHSH and CDR2 LQKENI. V dropped 0 bases and J dropped 3; count of bases not matched to a gene: 6. CDR3 length: 16 residues. CDR3 nucleotides: TGTGCCAGCTCACCACCTTGGACAGGGAGCGAAGAGACCCAGTACTTC. As protein: CASSPPWTGSEETQYF.

The genes are TRBV27 and TRBJ2-7; 10 positions match TRBD1. The junction had 8 bases not matched to a gene; V was cut back by 5 bases and J by 1 base. Germline values: CDR1 MNHEY, CDR2 SMNVEV (reference sequence). The CDR3 consists of 16 residues. The CDR3 sequence: CASSPLLGQGSYEQYF. CDR3 coding DNA: TGTGCCAGCAGTCCCTTACTGGGACAGGGGTCCTACGAGCAGTACTTC.

The chain is built from TRBV4-1 and TRBJ1-1; TRBD1 matches at 7 bases. Germline CDR1 reads MGHRA; CDR2 reads YSYEKL. Trimming took 3 bases from V and 4 from J; bases not matched to a gene: 11. The CDR3 spans 16 residues. The CDR3 DNA reads TGCGCCAGCAGCCACAGTATACAGGGGCGAGGCACTGAAGCTTTCTTT. This gives the protein CASSHSIQGRGTEAFF.

The chain uses TRBV9 and TRBJ2-3, with 8 bases that match TRBD2. The CDR3 is 16 amino acids. The J segment lost 1 base and the V segment lost 3 bases, leaving 7 bases of the junction unmatched. Looked up from germline, CDR1 is SGDLS and CDR2 is YYNGEE. In DNA form, the CDR3 reads TGTGCCAGCAGCGCCTATAGCGGGGACGGCACAGATACGCAGTATTTT. Protein product: CASSAYSGDGTDTQYF.

The CDR3 sequence is CASRSVSGRQKTQYF. The CDR3 coding sequence is TGTGCCAGCAGGTCTGTCTCAGGGCGGCAAAAGACCCAGTACTTC. This rearrangement joins TRBV11-2 to TRBJ2-5; D is possibly TRBD1 (5 bases). CDR3 length equals 15 residues. Trimming removed 6 bases from V and 6 bases from J, with 20 bases in between. Looked up from germline, CDR1 is SGHAT and CDR2 is FQNNGV.

This clone was recorded a few times. V is TRBV2 and J is TRBJ2-7; 10 bases are a match to TRBD1. Unmatched junction bases numbered 5, after V lost 3 bases and J lost 0 bases. Germline CDR1 reads SNHLY; CDR2 reads FYNNEI. The CDR3 consists of 16 residues. The chain's CDR3 is CASSEPGQGSSYEQYF. DNA of the CDR3: TGTGCCAGCAGTGAGCCGGGACAGGGGTCCTCCTACGAGCAGTACTTC.

A few counts support this clone. The chain recombines TRBV4-3 with TRBJ2-1; D unclear. The CDR3 totals 12 residues. The germline CDR1 and CDR2 sequences are LGHNA and YSLEER. The germline V and J ends were trimmed by 1 base and 9 bases, with 7 bases remaining between them. The CDR3 spells CASSQGPTEQFF. Here the CDR3 DNA reads TGCGCCAGCAGCCAAGGCCCTACTGAGCAGTTCTTC.

This clone has only a few counts. The chain combines TRBV19 with TRBJ2-5; weak D call: TRBD2 (5 bases). The germline V gene has CDR1 LNHDA and CDR2 SQIVND (reference sequence). There are 16 residues in the CDR3. V was pared by 0 bases and J by 4 bases, with 15 bases between. CDR3 DNA: TGTGCCAGTAGTATAGAGGGTCCTAGCTCTCCAGAGACCCAGTACTTC. This encodes CASSIEGPSSPETQYF.

The CDR3 is CASSDQETQYF. CDR3 nucleotide sequence: TGTGCCAGCAGCGACCAAGAGACCCAGTACTTC. The chain links TRBV2 to TRBJ2-5; no definite D call. Germline loops: CDR1 SNHLY, CDR2 FYNNEI. Trimming stripped 6 bases from V and 0 bases from J, with 2 bases between. The CDR3 covers 11 residues.

A few counts support this clone. The chain uses TRBV4-2 and TRBJ1-1, with TRBD1 matching 7 bases. Germline-derived CDR1 and CDR2 are LGHNA and YNFKEQ. This CDR3 is built from 15 residues. J gave up 5 bases and V 3 bases, and 9 bases lay outside the gene matches. The CDR3 sequence is CASSQAYRGGTEAFF. As DNA, the CDR3 is TGTGCCAGCAGCCAGGCTTACAGGGGTGGGACTGAAGCTTTCTTT.

This chain connects TRBV11-2 to TRBJ1-4, with a possible D match to TRBD1 (6 bases). V was clipped by 5 bases and J by 2 bases, with 9 bases between them. Per the germline V gene, CDR1 is SGHAT and CDR2 is FQNNGV. This CDR3 region has 14 residues. Here the CDR3 DNA reads TGTGCCAGCAGCGCAGGGGTGACTAATGAAAAACTGTTTTTT. It specifies CASSAGVTNEKLFF.

This clone appeared a few times. The rearrangement joins TRBV25-1 to TRBJ1-2; D is possibly TRBD1 (5 bases). The germline gives CDR1 MGHDK, CDR2 SYGVNS. V lost 10 bases to trimming and J lost 4 bases, with 13 bases between them. This CDR3 spans 12 amino acids. The CDR3 DNA sequence: TGTGCCACCCGCGGGGACCCCTATGGCTACACCTTC. Protein: CATRGDPYGYTF.

The chain uses TRBV4-3 and TRBJ1-1; D call uncertain. Per the germline V gene, CDR1 is LGHNA and CDR2 is YSLEER. With 0 bases removed from V and 1 base from J, the gap between germline ends came to 6 bases. This CDR3 is 14 amino acids long. The CDR3 bases are TGCGCCAGCAGCCAAGAAGTCAGGAACACTGAAGCTTTCTTT. Amino acids: CASSQEVRNTEAFF.

This clone has a handful of counts. The identical CDR3 is also encoded by other nucleotide sequences in the sample. This chain joins TRBV28 and TRBJ1-2; a weak D match, TRBD1 (5 bases). CDR3 size: 12 residues. CDR1 and CDR2 from the germline V gene are MDHEN and SYDVKM. V lost 2 bases and J 8 bases, leaving 9 bases between the germline ends. The DNA for the CDR3 is TGTGCCAGCAGTTTAAGGGGCCAAGGCTACACCTTC. This encodes CASSLRGQGYTF.

The chain is built from TRBV2 and TRBJ2-3; no definite D call. CDR1 is SNHLY and CDR2 is FYNNEI in the germline V gene. CDR3 length: 14 residues. Between the trimmed V and J ends, which lost 1 base and 2 bases, there was a span of 7 bases. The CDR3 DNA reads as TGTGCCAGCAGTGAAGTCGGTCACACAGATACGCAGTATTTT. As protein: CASSEVGHTDTQYF.

This clone was seen a handful of times. The chain has TRBV11-2 and TRBJ2-7; maybe TRBD1 (6 bases). The CDR3 spans 16 residues. Deletions cut 6 bases from V and 0 bases from J, with 18 bases between. Germline assignment: CDR1 SGHAT and CDR2 FQNNGV. The CDR3 region is CASRVTDSPNSYEQYF. The CDR3 DNA reads TGTGCCAGCAGAGTCACGGACAGCCCCAACTCCTACGAGCAGTACTTC.

This sequence joins TRBV10-3 and TRBJ1-1; D unresolved. Deletions cut 2 bases from V and 3 bases from J, with 10 bases between. CDR1 is ENHRY, CDR2 SYGVKD, per germline. The CDR3 has 14 residues. The CDR3 DNA is TGTGCCATCAGTGAGGGGGAGACCGACACTGAAGCTTTCTTT. Translated: CAISEGETDTEAFF.

This clone showed up just a few times. One end of the junction does not line up with germline, which may come from a read error. This chain joins TRBV30 and TRBJ2-7, with D perhaps TRBD1 (5 bases). The germline CDR1 and CDR2 sequences are GTSNPN and SVGIG (reference sequence). This CDR3 has 8 residues. CDR3 sequence: CAWEEGDF. For the CDR3, the DNA is TGTGCCTGGGAGGAAGGGGACTTC.